The 5 T cell receptor beta chains below were found in one sample sequenced in a study of T cell changes during pregnancy in multiple sclerosis. Method: immunoSEQ multiplex PCR; TCRdb's copy keeps in-frame clones and lacks some. The sample includes 50,000 to 60,000 clones, 80% to 95% of them seen just once. Sample: CD4+ T cells from peripheral blood mononuclear cells, taken in the second trimester of pregnancy. The receptors originated from a female donor with multiple sclerosis, enrolled in a pregnancy study.

The rearrangement joins TRBV7-3 to TRBJ2-6, with D possibly matching TRBD1 (6 bases). The length of the CDR3 is 16 residues. Germline loops: CDR1 SGHTA, CDR2 FQGTGA. Trimming pared 5 bases from V and 0 bases from J, leaving 11 bases between. The CDR3: CASSLPQGSGANVLTF. The CDR3 nucleotides are TGTGCCAGCAGCCTACCACAGGGCTCTGGGGCCAACGTCCTGACTTTC.

The chain joins TRBV28 to TRBJ1-1; TRBD1 aligns across 7 bases. V shed 5 bases, J shed 3 bases, and the junction held 12 bases outside the gene matches. In germline, CDR1 is MDHEN, CDR2 SYDVKM. The CDR3 sequence is 16 residues long. Written as DNA, the CDR3 is TGTGCCAGCAGTCCCACAGGGGTAATATTGTACACTGAAGCTTTCTTT. Amino acids: CASSPTGVILYTEAFF.

The chain employs TRBV5-1 and TRBJ2-2; D is perhaps TRBD1 (6 bases). In germline, CDR1 is SGHRS, CDR2 YFSETQ. Trimming took off 5 bases at V and 6 bases at J, with 14 bases between the two ends. The CDR3 is made up of 14 amino acids. The CDR3 reads CASSGGSGAGELFF. CDR3 DNA sequence: TGCGCCAGCAGTGGGGGCTCAGGGGCCGGGGAGCTGTTTTTT.

The V and J genes are TRBV5-6 and TRBJ1-1, with unresolved D. The CDR3 extends over 12 amino acids. Between the trimmed V and J ends, which lost 4 bases and 9 bases, there was a span of 13 bases. Germline CDR1 SGHDT, CDR2 YYEEEE. This CDR3 reads CASSRRYGKAFF. DNA of the CDR3: TGTGCCAGCAGCCGGAGGTATGGAAAAGCTTTCTTT.

The V call is TRBV29-1, the J call TRBJ1-4; TRBD1 matches at 7 bases. Germline CDR1 and CDR2: SQVTM and ANQGSEA. This CDR3 spans 14 amino acids. The ends lost 6 bases at V and 7 bases at J; junction bases unmatched: 11. CDR3 sequence reads: CSVDTGAAGEKLFF. The CDR3 DNA is TGCAGCGTGGATACAGGGGCGGCGGGTGAAAAACTGTTTTTT. Full variable domain (outside the CDR3, taken from reference TRBV29-1 and TRBJ1-4): SAVISQKPSRDICQRGTSLTIQCQVDSQVTMMFWYRQQPGQSLTLIATANQGSEATYESGFVIDKFPISRPNLTFSTLTVSNMSPEDSSIYLCSVDTGAAGEKLFFGSGTQLSVL.